The rows below give T cell receptor beta chains drawn from one sample of a study of cytomegalovirus exposure and HLA in healthy donors. Here immunoSEQ multiplex PCR was the method, and the copy in TCRdb shows in-frame clones only, minus some. Here the sample spans 100,000 to 150,000 clones, around 68% being singletons. Sequencing used PBMCs. The receptor set was obtained from a man between 40 and 49 years old in good health and CMV-seropositive. CDR3s include the opening cysteine and the closing phenylalanine or tryptophan. D genes are given only for firm matches.

>TRBD2|TRBV7-2|TRBJ2-5
CASSWPTSGRRETQYF
>-|TRBV20-1|TRBJ1-4
CSASYNEKLFF
>-|TRBV7-8|TRBJ2-7
CASSPTGQIYEQYF
>-|TRBV6-1|TRBJ1-6
CASSEEGRSPLHF
>-|TRBV30|TRBJ1-2
CAWSVVGGGYTF
>-|TRBV7-2|TRBJ1-4
CASSFTGPREKLFF
>-|TRBV25-1|TRBJ1-2
CASKSSRGNYGYTF
>-|TRBV12-5|TRBJ2-1
CASGLTFNEQFF
>TRBD2|TRBV5-6|TRBJ2-5
CASSSSPRGETQYF
>TRBD1|TRBV6-5|TRBJ2-1
CASSFAGGNEQFF
>-|TRBV11-2|TRBJ2-7
CASSLVRGSYEQYF
>-|TRBV6-5|TRBJ2-2
CASSYSGASNTGELFF
>-|TRBV6-1|TRBJ2-5
CASIRSTVLQETQYF
>TRBD1|TRBV6-5|TRBJ2-3
CASGTGGRMDTQYF
>-|TRBV7-2|TRBJ1-2
CASSLKTGSDYGYTF
>TRBD1|TRBV29-1|TRBJ1-1
CSVVQGVTEAFF
>TRBD1|TRBV7-9|TRBJ2-1
CASSLFTGDNEQFF
>-|TRBV6-1|TRBJ1-2
CASSEGGPNYGYTF